This record covers a single T cell receptor (beta chain). Method: immunoSEQ multiplex PCR; TCRdb's copy keeps in-frame clones and lacks some. This sample has roughly 160,000 clones, with approximately 80% found just once. This CDR3 region has 15 residues. V lost 7 bases and J lost 3; bases outside the gene matches: 8. The germline CDR1 and CDR2 sequences are LNHDA and SQIVND (reference sequence). This sample was taken from a study of blood T cell repertoires in COVID-19. Across the study: Spain, Italy and the United States supplied samples that represented acute and convalescent COVID-19. The analysed material was cDNA or gDNA that came from T cells, B-cell-depleted T cells, or PBMCs.

The TCR was taken from a woman aged 60-75 years who had recovered from COVID-19. Sequencing was done on a sample of PBMCs or T cells enriched from blood (not recorded which). The rearrangement links TRBV19 to TRBJ2-5; TRBD2 aligns across 10 bases. The CDR3 DNA reads as TGTGCCAGTACCCCGAGGGGGACTAGCGAAGAGACCCAGTACTTC. This encodes CASTPRGTSEETQYF. The variable domain in full, completed from reference TRBV19 and TRBJ2-5, reads DGGITQSPKYLFRKEGQNVTLSCEQNLNHDAMYWYRQDPGQGLRLIYYSQIVNDFQKGDIAEGYSVSREKKESFPLTVTSAQKNPTAFYLCASTPRGTSEETQYFGPGTRLLVL.